This TCR beta chain was obtained from a study of T cell changes during pregnancy in multiple sclerosis (dated by TCRdb to between 2017 and 2020). Background on the whole study: In women with multiple sclerosis, the researchers looked at how the T cell repertoire shifted as pregnancy progressed.

On this clone: The specificity of this receptor is unknown. No base quality values were provided; no much bigger clone lies one nucleotide off.

Preparation of the library involved the immunoSEQ multiplex PCR assay. Held by TCRdb, this immuneACCESS table contains in-frame sequences only and omits some clones. Under half of the omission traces to an unresolved V gene where checked; the cause of the rest is unknown. The sample yields just over 50,000 clones; 85% to 95% were counted once. The ten largest clones take up less than 0.65% of the sample. Specimen: CD4+ T cells from peripheral blood mononuclear cells, collected in the second trimester of pregnancy. The receptor comes from a female donor with multiple sclerosis, enrolled in a pregnancy study.

The CDR3 sequence is CAIRMTGENTEAFF. The nucleotide sequence is given as TGTGCCATCAGGATGACAGGGGAGAACACTGAAGCTTTCTTT. The chain is assembled from TRBV10-3 and TRBJ1-1; 8 bases in between match TRBD1. The CDR3 sequence holds 14 residues, the cysteine and phenylalanine included. The entry retains the CDR3 DNA only, 42 bases that are in frame from base 1. Per the germline V gene, ENHRY is the CDR1 and SYGVKD is the CDR2. At the junction V is shortened by 6 bases and J by 1 base; bases outside the gene matches: 4.